What follows are 2 T cell receptor beta chains derived from one specimen sequenced in a study of T cells in Graves' hyperthyroidism and ophthalmopathy. Regions amplified from RNA transcripts were the TCR beta CDR3 regions. The HTBI primer set drove a first-round RT-PCR of the TCR CDR3. TCRdb reprocessed the multiplex PCR reads with MiXCR, giving one entry per CDR3 protein. The sample contains 500,000 to 650,000 distinct CDR3 sequences, about 14% of which appear only once. The sample comprised blood. The receptors originated from a woman aged 50 to 65 with Graves' ophthalmopathy.

A word on this clonotype: This could be a read error, since a much larger clone is one nucleotide away. V usage is TRBV30 and J usage is TRBJ1-1; possible D gene TRBD1, 5 bases. Trimming took off 3 bases at V and 3 bases at J, with 14 bases between the two ends. CDR1 and CDR2 (germline): GTSNPN, SVGIG (reference sequence). CDR3 length: 14 residues. CDR3 sequence: CAWSAGSGYTEAFF. For the CDR3, the DNA is TGTGCCTGGAGCGCGGGTTCAGGGTACACTGAAGCTTTCTTT.

This clonotype was seen many times. The chain recombines TRBV20-1 with TRBJ2-1, with D possibly being TRBD2 (6 bases). Germline V gives CDR1 DFQATT, CDR2 SNEGSKA (reference sequence). Trimming removed 6 bases from V and 14 bases from J, with 20 bases in between. The CDR3 totals 12 residues. CDR3 in amino acids: CSALPGLPYEFF. CDR3 in DNA: TGCAGTGCCCTTCCGGGACTTCCGTACGAGTTCTTC.